This passage covers 22 T cell receptor beta chains from one sample sequenced in a study of CD8 T cells in Susac syndrome. RNA in amounts of roughly 0.5 to 1 ug was reverse transcribed with random hexamers. TCRdb independently ran MiXCR on the immunoSEQ multiplex PCR reads; one entry per CDR3 protein. Here the sample spans about 200,000 distinct CDR3 sequences, more than 90% being singletons. Sequenced sample: CD4+ T cells from PBMCs. These receptors came from a human donor with multiple sclerosis.

Only one count was recorded for this clonotype. V gene TRBV12-3 or TRBV12-4 combines with J gene TRBJ2-1; TRBD2 agrees at 7 bases. The trim removed 2 bases at V and 10 bases at J, leaving 5 bases unmatched. The CDR3 has 13 amino acids. CDR3 in DNA: TGTGCCAGCAGTTTAATTCGCGGGGGAGAGCAGTTCTTC. This gives the protein CASSLIRGGEQFF.

V is TRBV7-8 and J is TRBJ2-2, with 7 bases matching TRBD2. The CDR3 consists of 17 residues. Germline V gene lookup returns CDR1 SGHVS and CDR2 FQNEAQ. With 5 bases clipped from V and 4 bases from J, the junction kept 13 bases outside the gene matches. The CDR3 DNA is TGTGCCAGCAGCGGGATTGGCTGGCGGGGGATCACCGGGGAGCTGTTTTTT. Translation: CASSGIGWRGITGELFF.

The J gene is TRBJ1-1, the V gene TRBV5-6; D unresolved. Per germline, CDR1 SGHDT and CDR2 YYEEEE. The CDR3 has 11 residues. V shed 5 bases and J shed 4 bases, with 6 bases lying between them. Here the CDR3 reads CASSFGTEAFF. CDR3 sequence (DNA): TGTGCCAGCAGTTTTGGCACTGAAGCTTTCTTT.

V gene TRBV20-1 combines with J gene TRBJ1-1; D might be TRBD1 (5 bases). Per the germline V gene, CDR1 is DFQATT and CDR2 is SNEGSKA (reference sequence). With 1 base removed from V and 1 base from J, the gap between germline ends came to 13 bases. The CDR3 sequence is 15 residues long. The CDR3 coding sequence is TGCAGTGCTAGAGCTTCCTTGGGGGAGAACACTGAAGCTTTCTTT. As protein: CSARASLGENTEAFF.

J is TRBJ2-5 and V is TRBV13; D call uncertain. Germline V lookup: CDR1 PRHDT, CDR2 FYEKMQ (reference sequence). This CDR3 region has 12 residues. V was clipped by 4 bases and J by 5 bases, with 8 bases between them. The CDR3 region has the DNA TGTGCCAGCAGCTCTTATGGTGAGACCCAGTACTTC. Its translation: CASSSYGETQYF. The whole variable domain, filled in from reference TRBV13 and TRBJ2-5, reads AAGVIQSPRHLIKEKRETATLKCYPIPRHDTVYWYQQGPGQDPQFLISFYEKMQSDKGSIPDRFSAQQFSDYHSELNMSSLELGDSALYFCASSSYGETQYFGPGTRLLVL.

A few counts support this clonotype. This chain joins TRBV12-3 or TRBV12-4 and TRBJ1-1; no firm D call. Trimming removed 1 base from V and 4 bases from J, with 4 bases in between. The CDR3 covers 12 residues. The CDR3 DNA sequence: TGTGCCAGCAGTTTAGAGGCCACTGAAGCTTTCTTT. Protein: CASSLEATEAFF.

The rearrangement links TRBV6-6 to TRBJ2-5; D call uncertain. V was shortened by 2 bases and J by 0 bases, with 4 bases between the two germline ends. The CDR3 is made up of 13 amino acids. Per the germline V gene, CDR1 is MNHNY and CDR2 is SVGAGI (reference sequence). The CDR3: CASSYRDQETQYF. Here the CDR3 DNA reads TGTGCCAGCAGTTACCGGGACCAAGAGACCCAGTACTTC.

The rearrangement links TRBV2 to TRBJ2-1, with D perhaps TRBD1 (5 bases). The CDR3 extends over 14 amino acids. CDR1 and CDR2 from the germline V gene are SNHLY and FYNNEI. Trimming shortened V by 4 bases and J by 2 bases, and 9 bases separated the two germline ends. DNA for the CDR3: TGTGCCAGCAGTGGGCAGGGTACCTACAATGAGCAGTTCTTC. It specifies CASSGQGTYNEQFF. Full variable domain (missing parts from reference TRBV2 and TRBJ2-1): EPEVTQTPSHQVTQMGQEVILRCVPISNHLYFYWYRQILGQKVEFLVSFYNNEISEKSEIFDDQFSVERPDGSNFTLKIRSTKLEDSAMYFCASSGQGTYNEQFFGPGTRLTVL.

The V and J genes are TRBV9 and TRBJ2-3, with D possibly being TRBD1 or TRBD2 (6 bases each). Trimming stripped 3 bases from V and 2 bases from J, with 13 bases between. The germline gives CDR1 SGDLS, CDR2 YYNGEE. The CDR3 is 15 residues long. The CDR3 nucleotides read TGTGCCAGCAGCGGTCGGGGGCGATACACAGATACGCAGTATTTT. Translating it yields CASSGRGRYTDTQYF.

This chain connects TRBV18 to TRBJ2-7, with D tentatively TRBD2 (6 bases). The CDR3 extends over 14 amino acids. The V gene's germline CDR1 is KGHSH and CDR2 LQKENI. Trimming shortened V by 3 bases and J by 5 bases, and 14 bases separated the two germline ends. Here the CDR3 reads CASSPLSGLDEQYF. Written as DNA, the CDR3 is TGTGCCAGCTCACCCCTTAGCGGATTAGACGAGCAGTACTTC.

The chain uses TRBV12-3 or TRBV12-4 and TRBJ1-2; 8 nucleotides line up with TRBD1. With V trimmed by 3 bases and J by 8 bases, 8 bases remained unmatched. The CDR3 is made up of 14 amino acids. This CDR3 reads CASSLGDRRGGYTF. Here the CDR3 DNA reads TGTGCCAGCAGTTTGGGGGACAGGAGAGGCGGCTACACCTTC.

The chain combines TRBV5-1 with TRBJ2-7; D is uncertain. Germline CDR1 SGHRS, CDR2 YFSETQ. This CDR3 is built from 14 residues. The V end lost 4 bases, the J end lost 4 bases, and 15 bases lay between the germline ends. The CDR3 DNA reads TGCGCCAGCAGCCCACCTAATGCCGTATACGAGCAGTACTTC. It codes for CASSPPNAVYEQYF.

This chain connects TRBV12-3 or TRBV12-4 to TRBJ2-7; 8 bases agree with TRBD1. The CDR3 is made up of 13 amino acids. J was trimmed by 4 bases and V by 3 bases; bases with no gene match: 2. Here the CDR3 reads CASSFWDRYEQYF. CDR3 nucleotide sequence: TGTGCCAGCAGTTTCTGGGACAGGTACGAGCAGTACTTC.

The rearrangement links TRBV29-1 to TRBJ1-2; 7 bases are a match to TRBD1. Germline assignment: CDR1 SQVTM and CDR2 ANQGSEA. The V segment lost 6 bases and the J segment 0 bases; nucleotides outside the gene matches: 7. The CDR3 consists of 14 residues. DNA for the CDR3: TGCAGCGTCCCTAATCAGGGGGCTAACTATGGCTACACCTTC. Translating it yields CSVPNQGANYGYTF.

In its sample, this clonotype was seen once. This rearrangement joins TRBV29-1 to TRBJ2-1; 8 bases map to TRBD1. This CDR3 comprises 14 residues. Trimming took 7 bases from V and 4 from J; bases not matched to a gene: 9. Germline CDR1 reads SQVTM; CDR2 reads ANQGSEA. DNA of the CDR3: TGCAGCGGTTTCCGGGACAGGCGTTACAATGAGCAGTTCTTC. It yields the protein CSGFRDRRYNEQFF.

The chain carries TRBV6-6 and TRBJ2-7; D remains ambiguous. V lost 0 bases, J lost 5 bases, and 5 bases lay in between. The CDR3 is 12 residues long. The germline V gene has CDR1 MNHNY and CDR2 SVGAGI (reference sequence). Here the CDR3 DNA reads TGTGCCAGCAGTTACTCGTTGAACGAGCAGTACTTC. The encoded protein is CASSYSLNEQYF.

The CDR3: CASSHRGAITQYF. The DNA of the CDR3 is TGTGCCAGCAGTCATCGGGGGGCAATCACGCAGTATTTT. The chain links TRBV12-3 or TRBV12-4 to TRBJ2-3; possible D gene TRBD2, 7 bases. The CDR3 has 13 amino acids. V lost 5 bases and J 9 bases, leaving 15 bases between the germline ends.

V and J are TRBV2 and TRBJ1-1; D ambiguous. The germline V gene has CDR1 SNHLY and CDR2 FYNNEI. The CDR3 sequence is 16 residues long. Trimming took off 7 bases at V and 7 bases at J, with 25 bases between the two ends. CDR3 protein: CASNLGTARLKYEAFF. The CDR3 bases are TGTGCCAGCAATCTGGGTACTGCAAGGTTGAAGTATGAAGCTTTCTTT.

The rearrangement links TRBV7-9 to TRBJ1-2; the D gene is possibly TRBD1 (6 bases). Germline V CDR1 and CDR2: SEHNR, FQNEAQ (reference sequence). The V end lost 5 bases, the J end lost 6 bases, and 13 bases lay between the germline ends. CDR3 length equals 13 residues. CDR3 amino acids: CASSSRGKDGYTF. In DNA, the CDR3 is TGTGCCAGCAGCAGCAGGGGAAAGGATGGCTACACCTTC.

The J gene is TRBJ1-2, the V gene TRBV4-1; no clear D gene. CDR1 and CDR2 (germline): MGHRA, YSYEKL. The CDR3 runs to 16 residues. Trimming took off 0 bases at V and 0 bases at J, with 11 bases between the two ends. In DNA, the CDR3 is TGCGCCAGCAGCCAAGATGCCCATGCGGCTAACTATGGCTACACCTTC. Its protein is CASSQDAHAANYGYTF.

The chain employs TRBV5-1 and TRBJ1-1; 7 positions match TRBD1. V lost 4 bases to trimming and J lost 0 bases; unmatched junction nucleotides: 3. Looked up from germline, CDR1 is SGHRS and CDR2 is YFSETQ. The CDR3 length is 14 residues. The CDR3 sequence is CASSTDRVNTEAFF. The CDR3 coding sequence is TGCGCCAGCAGCACCGACAGGGTGAACACTGAAGCTTTCTTT.

This rearrangement joins TRBV10-3 to TRBJ2-5; D is unresolved. V shed 6 bases and J shed 5 bases, with 10 bases lying between them. This CDR3 is 12 amino acids long. Germline V CDR1 and CDR2: ENHRY, SYGVKD. CDR3 DNA: TGTGCCATCAGCAAGGAAGGGGAGACCCAGTACTTC. Translating it yields CAISKEGETQYF.